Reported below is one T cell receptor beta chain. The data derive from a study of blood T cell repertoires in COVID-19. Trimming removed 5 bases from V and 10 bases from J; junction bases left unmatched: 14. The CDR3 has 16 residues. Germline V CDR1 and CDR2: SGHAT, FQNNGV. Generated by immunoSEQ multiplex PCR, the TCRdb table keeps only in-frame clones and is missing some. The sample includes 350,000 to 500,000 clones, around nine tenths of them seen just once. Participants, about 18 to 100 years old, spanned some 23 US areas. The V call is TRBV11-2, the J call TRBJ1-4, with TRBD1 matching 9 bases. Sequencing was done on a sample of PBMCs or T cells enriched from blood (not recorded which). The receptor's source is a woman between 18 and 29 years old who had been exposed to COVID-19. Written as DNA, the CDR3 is TGTGCCAGCAGCAGCCCGACCGGGACAGGGTATGCAAAACTGTTTTTT. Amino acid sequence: CASSSPTGTGYAKLFF.